The rows below give T cell receptor beta chains drawn from one sample of a study of cytomegalovirus exposure and HLA in healthy donors. Data came from immunoSEQ multiplex PCR; TCRdb stores just in-frame clones and leaves some out. The sample consists of 95,000 to 150,000 clones, roughly 66% of them appearing once. Sequencing was done on a sample of PBMCs. These receptors were taken from a man aged 55 to 70 in good health and CMV-seropositive. CDR3s include the opening cysteine and the closing phenylalanine or tryptophan. The D gene is left open where the match is weak. A row's size may be missing; if present it is once, few, many or a size class.

clone size: NA
J gene: TRBJ1-3
V gene: TRBV19
D gene: NA
CDR3 protein: CASAKTSPGNTIYF
CDR3 DNA: TGTGCCAGCGCAAAGACAAGTCCGGGAAACACCATATATTTT

clone size: NA
J gene: TRBJ2-2
V gene: TRBV15
D gene: TRBD1
CDR3 protein: CATSRLIGQGLPGELFF
CDR3 DNA: TGTGCCACCAGCAGACTCATTGGACAGGGTCTACCCGGGGAGCTGTTTTTT

clone size: NA
J gene: TRBJ2-1
V gene: TRBV5-1
D gene: TRBD2
CDR3 protein: CASSVLAGREQFF
CDR3 DNA: TGCGCCAGCAGCGTGCTAGCGGGTCGGGAGCAGTTCTTC

clone size: NA
J gene: TRBJ2-7
V gene: TRBV19
D gene: NA
CDR3 protein: CASRGWGPSDEQYF
CDR3 DNA: TGTGCCAGTAGGGGGTGGGGGCCGTCAGACGAGCAGTACTTC

clone size: NA
J gene: TRBJ2-3
V gene: TRBV28
D gene: NA
CDR3 protein: CASSLRGDTQYF
CDR3 DNA: TGTGCCAGCAGTTTAAGGGGTGATACGCAGTATTTT

clone size: many
J gene: TRBJ2-2
V gene: TRBV29-1
D gene: NA
CDR3 protein: CSVNQGVDYTGELFF
CDR3 DNA: TGCAGCGTTAATCAGGGTGTGGATTACACCGGGGAGCTGTTTTTT

clone size: NA
J gene: TRBJ2-7
V gene: TRBV6-1
D gene: NA
CDR3 protein: CATSRRGKSSYEQYF
CDR3 DNA: TGTGCCACCTCCCGAAGGGGAAAATCTTCCTACGAGCAGTACTTC

clone size: NA
J gene: TRBJ1-4
V gene: TRBV2
D gene: TRBD1
CDR3 protein: CASRPGRDRRLYEKLFF
CDR3 DNA: TGTGCCAGCAGACCGGGTCGGGACAGAAGATTATATGAAAAACTGTTTTTT

clone size: NA
J gene: TRBJ1-5
V gene: TRBV19
D gene: NA
CDR3 protein: CASDTEYSNQPQHF
CDR3 DNA: TGTGCCAGTGATACAGAGTATAGCAATCAGCCCCAGCATTTT

clone size: NA
J gene: TRBJ1-5
V gene: TRBV15
D gene: NA
CDR3 protein: CATARAGSLRVALQPQHF
CDR3 DNA: TGTGCCACCGCACGAGCCGGGTCTTTGAGGGTTGCTCTCCAGCCCCAGCATTTT

clone size: NA
J gene: TRBJ1-2
V gene: TRBV19
D gene: TRBD1
CDR3 protein: CASSLMTGPYGYTF
CDR3 DNA: TGTGCCAGTAGTCTGATGACAGGGCCTTATGGCTACACCTTC

clone size: once
J gene: TRBJ1-1
V gene: TRBV5-1
D gene: NA
CDR3 protein: CASSFLQGMNTEAFF
CDR3 DNA: TGCGCCAGCAGCTTTTTACAGGGAATGAACACTGAAGCTTTCTTT

clone size: NA
J gene: TRBJ1-2
V gene: TRBV5-6
D gene: TRBD1
CDR3 protein: CASTNKGARGYTF
CDR3 DNA: TGTGCCAGCACCAACAAGGGGGCGCGTGGCTACACCTTC

clone size: few
J gene: TRBJ2-3
V gene: TRBV4-2
D gene: TRBD1
CDR3 protein: CASSQGGGQGVADTQYF
CDR3 DNA: TGTGCCAGCAGCCAAGGCGGAGGACAGGGTGTCGCAGATACGCAGTATTTT